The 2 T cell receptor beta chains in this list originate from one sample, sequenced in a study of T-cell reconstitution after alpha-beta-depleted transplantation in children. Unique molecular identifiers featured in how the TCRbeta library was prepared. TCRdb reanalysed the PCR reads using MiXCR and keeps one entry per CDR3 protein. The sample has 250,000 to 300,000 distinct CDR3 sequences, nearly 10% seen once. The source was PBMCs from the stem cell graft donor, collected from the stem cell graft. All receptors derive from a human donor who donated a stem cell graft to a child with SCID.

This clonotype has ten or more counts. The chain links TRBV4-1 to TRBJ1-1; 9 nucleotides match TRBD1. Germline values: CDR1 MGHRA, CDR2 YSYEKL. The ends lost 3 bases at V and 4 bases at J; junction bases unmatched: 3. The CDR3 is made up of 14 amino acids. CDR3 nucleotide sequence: TGCGCCAGCAGCCAGGACAGGGGAGGCACTGAAGCTTTCTTT. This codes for CASSQDRGGTEAFF.

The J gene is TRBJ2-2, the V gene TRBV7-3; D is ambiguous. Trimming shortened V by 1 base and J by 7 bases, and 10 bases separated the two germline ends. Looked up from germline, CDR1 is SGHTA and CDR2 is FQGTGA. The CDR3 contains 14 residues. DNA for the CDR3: TGTGCCAGCAGCTTAATTAGGGATATCGGGGAGCTGTTTTTT. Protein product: CASSLIRDIGELFF.